The 14 T cell receptor beta chains presented below share a single source sample, sequenced in a study of cytomegalovirus exposure and HLA in healthy donors. PCR employed 60 Vbeta and 13 Jbeta primers. Some clones are missing from TCRdb's copy, which holds only in-frame ones; the method was immunoSEQ multiplex PCR. The data contain some 150,000 clones, 70% of them seen just once; the ten biggest clones take up 1.5% to 2%. The sequenced material came from PBMCs. Receptor source: a woman between 25 and 40 years old in good health and CMV-seronegative.

The chain is built from TRBV5-1 and TRBJ2-7; 13 bases align to TRBD2. The V segment lost 3 bases and the J segment 6 bases; nucleotides outside the gene matches: 6. Germline assignment: CDR1 SGHRS and CDR2 YFSETQ. CDR3 size: 15 residues. CDR3 in amino acids: CASSSGTSGTGEQYF. The CDR3 DNA reads as TGCGCCAGCAGCTCGGGGACTAGCGGGACCGGCGAGCAGTACTTC. The full variable domain, rest sourced from reference TRBV5-1 and TRBJ2-7, is KAGVTQTPRYLIKTRGQQVTLSCSPISGHRSVSWYQQTPGQGLQFLFEYFSETQRNKGNFPGRFSGRQFSNSRSEMNVSTLELGDSALYLCASSSGTSGTGEQYFGPGTRLTVT.

This clone was counted a single time. The CDR3 region is CASSLGSRNTQYF. Written as DNA, the CDR3 is TGTGCCAGCAGCTTAGGATCGCGGAATACGCAGTATTTT. The chain links TRBV7-6 to TRBJ2-3, with D hard to call. Germline V gives CDR1 SGHVS, CDR2 FNYEAQ. The CDR3 is 13 amino acids. Deletions cut 1 base from V and 7 bases from J, with 9 bases between.

This clone was seen a handful of times. V is TRBV5-5 and J is TRBJ1-3, with no clear D. Looked up from germline, CDR1 is SGHKS and CDR2 is YYEKEE (reference sequence). This CDR3 has 13 residues. V was clipped by 6 bases and J by 2 bases, with 9 bases between them. CDR3 amino acids: CASILIPGNTIYF. Written as DNA, the CDR3 is TGTGCCAGCATCCTAATTCCTGGAAACACCATATATTTT.

In its sample, this clone ranks as medium-sized. This rearrangement joins TRBV2 to TRBJ2-7; 12 bases fit TRBD2. The CDR3 spans 15 residues. CDR1 and CDR2 from the germline V gene are SNHLY and FYNNEI. The V segment lost 6 bases and the J segment 1 base; nucleotides outside the gene matches: 4. The DNA of the CDR3 is TGTGCCAGCAGCGCACTAGCGGGAGGTTCCTACGAGCAGTACTTC. Translated: CASSALAGGSYEQYF.

This clone occurred once. This chain uses TRBV10-3 with TRBJ1-3; TRBD1 matches at 7 bases. With V trimmed by 11 bases and J by 0 bases, 7 bases remained unmatched. CDR1 and CDR2 (germline): ENHRY, SYGVKD. The CDR3 has 14 amino acids. The CDR3 sequence: CASRQGLSGNTIYF. DNA of the CDR3: TGTGCCTCCAGACAGGGCCTCTCTGGAAACACCATATATTTT.

Many counts were recorded for this clone. The chain carries TRBV2 and TRBJ1-5; the D is unclear. V dropped 1 base and J dropped 5 bases, with 6 bases sitting between them. This CDR3 contains 13 residues. Per germline, CDR1 SNHLY and CDR2 FYNNEI. CDR3 nucleotides: TGTGCCAGCAGTGAAGGGGGAGATCAGCCCCAGCATTTT. Amino acid sequence: CASSEGGDQPQHF.

The chain employs TRBV19 and TRBJ1-1; D is unclear. Germline V gene sequence: CDR1 LNHDA, CDR2 SQIVND (reference sequence). There are 13 residues in the CDR3. Trimming removed 2 bases from V and 4 bases from J, with 8 bases in between. CDR3 nucleotides: TGTGCCAGTAGTATAAGAGGTTTCACTGAAGCTTTCTTT. This gives the protein CASSIRGFTEAFF.

The chain has TRBV5-4 and TRBJ1-6; a weak D match, TRBD1 (6 bases). CDR1 SGHNT and CDR2 YYREEE come from the germline V gene (reference sequence). The CDR3 loop spans 20 amino acids. The V gene lost 4 bases and the J gene lost 0 bases, with 23 bases spanning the gap. The CDR3 protein is CASSPRGRTDPFSYNSPLHF. For the CDR3, the DNA is TGTGCCAGCAGCCCTAGGGGCCGGACAGACCCCTTCTCCTATAATTCACCCCTCCACTTT.

This clone was counted a few times. The chain combines TRBV4-1 with TRBJ2-2, with 10 bases fitting TRBD1. Germline trimming cut 2 bases from V and 3 bases from J; bases unmatched to any gene: 3. Germline V gives CDR1 MGHRA, CDR2 YSYEKL. The CDR3 totals 16 residues. The CDR3 DNA reads as TGCGCCAGCAGCCAACGGACAGGGGGACACACCGGGGAGCTGTTTTTT. It encodes CASSQRTGGHTGELFF.

The V call is TRBV9, the J call TRBJ2-1; TRBD2 matches 10 bases. The J segment lost 6 bases and the V segment lost 4 bases, leaving 7 bases of the junction unmatched. The CDR3 spans 15 residues. The germline V gene has CDR1 SGDLS and CDR2 YYNGEE. The CDR3 loop reads CASSPQIAGGNEQFF. CDR3 DNA sequence: TGTGCCAGCAGCCCTCAAATAGCGGGAGGCAATGAGCAGTTCTTC.

This clone was seen only once. The chain combines TRBV11-1 with TRBJ2-3; the D is unclear. Trimming stripped 3 bases from V and 2 bases from J, with 15 bases between. CDR1 SGHAT and CDR2 FQDESV come from the germline V gene (reference sequence). The CDR3 loop spans 16 amino acids. The chain's CDR3 is CASSLEQGGYTDTQYF. The CDR3 DNA sequence: TGTGCCAGCAGCTTGGAGCAAGGCGGATACACAGATACGCAGTATTTT.

The V gene is TRBV5-4, the J gene TRBJ1-2, with a tentative D call TRBD1 (5 bases). There are 16 residues in the CDR3. V gave up 2 bases and J gave up 6 bases, with 20 bases separating them. Per germline, CDR1 SGHNT and CDR2 YYREEE (reference sequence). In DNA, the CDR3 is TGTGCCAGCAGCTTTTGGGGAGGAGGCAGGGAGGATGGCTACACCTTC. Encoded protein: CASSFWGGGREDGYTF.

This chain uses TRBV6-5 with TRBJ2-3; 7 bases are a match to TRBD2. The CDR3 runs to 16 residues. With 4 bases clipped from V and 4 bases from J, the junction kept 11 bases outside the gene matches. Germline CDR1 MNHEY, CDR2 SVGAGI. CDR3 region: CASSLGLTRPPDTQYF. The CDR3 DNA reads as TGTGCCAGCAGTTTGGGACTAACCCGTCCCCCAGATACGCAGTATTTT.

The sample holds a few counts of this clone. The V gene is TRBV5-4, the J gene TRBJ2-3, with TRBD2 matching 16 bases. Looked up from germline, CDR1 is SGHNT and CDR2 is YYREEE (reference sequence). This CDR3 spans 14 amino acids. J was trimmed by 5 bases and V by 7 bases; bases with no gene match: 1. The CDR3 loop reads CASGTSGRGDTQYF. The CDR3 DNA reads TGTGCCAGCGGGACTAGCGGGAGGGGAGATACGCAGTATTTT.